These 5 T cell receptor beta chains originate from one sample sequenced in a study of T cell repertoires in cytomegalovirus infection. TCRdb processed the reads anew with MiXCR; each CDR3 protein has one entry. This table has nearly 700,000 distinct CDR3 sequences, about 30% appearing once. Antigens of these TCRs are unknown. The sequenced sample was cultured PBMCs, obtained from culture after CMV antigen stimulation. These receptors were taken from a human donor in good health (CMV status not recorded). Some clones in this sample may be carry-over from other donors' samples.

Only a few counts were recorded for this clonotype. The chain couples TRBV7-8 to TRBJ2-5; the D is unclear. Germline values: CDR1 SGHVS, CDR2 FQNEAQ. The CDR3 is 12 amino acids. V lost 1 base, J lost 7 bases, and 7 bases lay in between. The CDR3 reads CASSLGRRTQYF. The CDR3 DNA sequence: TGTGCCAGCAGCTTAGGCCGGCGGACCCAGTACTTC. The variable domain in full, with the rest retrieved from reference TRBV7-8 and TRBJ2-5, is GAGVSQSPRYKVAKRGQDVALRCDPISGHVSLFWYQQALGQGPEFLTYFQNEAQLDKSGLPSDRFFAERPEGSVSTLKIQRTQQEDSAVYLCASSLGRRTQYFGPGTRLLVL.

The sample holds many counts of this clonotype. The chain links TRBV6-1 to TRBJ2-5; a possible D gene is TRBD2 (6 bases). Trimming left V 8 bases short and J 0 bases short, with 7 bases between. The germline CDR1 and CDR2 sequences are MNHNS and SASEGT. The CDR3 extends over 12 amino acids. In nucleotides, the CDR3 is TGTGCCAGCTCGGGGGACCAAGAGACCCAGTACTTC. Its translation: CASSGDQETQYF.

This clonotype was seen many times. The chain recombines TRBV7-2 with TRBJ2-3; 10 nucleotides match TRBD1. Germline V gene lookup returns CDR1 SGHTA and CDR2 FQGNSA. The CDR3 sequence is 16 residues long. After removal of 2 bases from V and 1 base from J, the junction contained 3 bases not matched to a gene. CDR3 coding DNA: TGTGCCAGCAGCTTAAGGGGGACAGGGGGCACAGATACGCAGTATTTT. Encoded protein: CASSLRGTGGTDTQYF. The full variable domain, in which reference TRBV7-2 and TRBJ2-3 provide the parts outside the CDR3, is GAGVSQSPSNKVTEKGKDVELRCDPISGHTALYWYRQSLGQGLEFLIYFQGNSAPDKSGLPSDRFSAERTGGSVSTLTIQRTQQEDSAVYLCASSLRGTGGTDTQYFGPGTRLTVL.

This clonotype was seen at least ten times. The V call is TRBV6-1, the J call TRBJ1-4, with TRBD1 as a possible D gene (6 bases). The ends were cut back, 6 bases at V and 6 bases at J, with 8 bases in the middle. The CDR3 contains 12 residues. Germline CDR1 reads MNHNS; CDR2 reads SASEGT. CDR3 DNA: TGTGCCAGCAGCTACAGGGATGAAAAACTGTTTTTT. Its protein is CASSYRDEKLFF.

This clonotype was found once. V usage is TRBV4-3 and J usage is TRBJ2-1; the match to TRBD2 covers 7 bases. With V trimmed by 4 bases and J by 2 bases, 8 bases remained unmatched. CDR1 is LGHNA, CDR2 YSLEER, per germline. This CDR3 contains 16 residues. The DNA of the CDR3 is TGCGCCAGCAGCCTTGGCCGGGAGGCCCCCTACAATGAGCAGTTCTTC. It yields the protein CASSLGREAPYNEQFF.